The T cell receptor (beta chain) described here comes from a study of CD8 T cells in ankylosing spondylitis. The CDR3 has 12 residues. Trimming took off 1 base at V and 14 bases at J, with 14 bases between the two ends. TCRdb called the 5' RACE reads again in MiXCR, with one record for every CDR3 protein. Among around 300,000 distinct CDR3 sequences listed, more than 20% were seen once. The V call is TRBV12-3 or TRBV12-4, the J call TRBJ1-2; D is perhaps TRBD1 (5 bases). This clonotype originated in a female donor with ankylosing spondylitis or in good health (not recorded which). The sample consisted of blood, either unsorted or a sorted T cell fraction (not recorded which). CDR3 DNA: TGTGCCAGCAGTTTAGGTGTGGGGACCTATACCTTC. This sequence encodes CASSLGVGTYTF.